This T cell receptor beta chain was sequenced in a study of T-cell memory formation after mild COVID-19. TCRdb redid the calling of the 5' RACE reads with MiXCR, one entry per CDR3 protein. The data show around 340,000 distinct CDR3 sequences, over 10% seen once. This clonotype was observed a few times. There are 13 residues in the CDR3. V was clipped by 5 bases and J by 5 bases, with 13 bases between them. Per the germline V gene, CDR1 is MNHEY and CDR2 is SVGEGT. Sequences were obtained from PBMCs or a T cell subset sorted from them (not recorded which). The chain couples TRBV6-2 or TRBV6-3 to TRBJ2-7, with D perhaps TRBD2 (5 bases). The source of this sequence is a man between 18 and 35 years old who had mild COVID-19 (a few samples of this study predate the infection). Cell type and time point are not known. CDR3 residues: CASSTLLAHEQYF. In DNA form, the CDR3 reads TGTGCCAGCAGTACTCTCCTAGCCCACGAGCAGTACTTC.